This TCR beta chain stems from a study of early T cells in non-severe SARS-CoV-2 infection. Study-wide context: Chains from this unsorted whole-blood bulk RNA could not be paired.

Details on this clonotype: Its antigen remains unknown.

Researchers attached unique molecular identifiers to individual cDNA molecules. TCRdb re-derived calls from the 5' RACE reads in MiXCR, one entry per CDR3 protein. The sample lists about 99,000 distinct CDR3 sequences; 15% to 20% were seen once. The study, taken as a whole, reports: Missing private and CD4 specificities, VDJdb matching favored anti-spike CD8 responses.

The V and J ends lost 2 bases and 4 bases respectively, with 8 bases between them. CDR3 length equals 13 residues. The germline V gene has CDR1 KGHSH and CDR2 LQKENI. The rearrangement uses TRBV18 and TRBJ2-5; D gene unclear. Sequencing was performed on whole blood. The TCR originated in an adult who was a healthcare worker with PCR-confirmed SARS-CoV-2 infection or an uninfected control (not recorded which). CDR3 amino acids: CASSPWLGETQYF. CDR3 bases: TGTGCCAGCTCACCATGGTTAGGAGAGACCCAGTACTTC. The entire variable domain, with the rest obtained from reference TRBV18 and TRBJ2-5, is as follows: NAGVMQNPRHLVRRRGQEARLRCSPMKGHSHVYWYRQLPEEGLKFMVYLQKENIIDESGMPKERFSAEFPKEGPSILRIQQVVRGDSAAYFCASSPWLGETQYFGPGTRLLVL.